This T cell receptor (beta chain) was identified in a study of T-cell memory formation after mild COVID-19. Study-wide background: TCR clusters were mostly donor specific.

This clonotype was recorded many times. V was trimmed by 6 bases and J by 4 bases, leaving 14 bases between them. This CDR3 is 14 amino acids long. Germline CDR1 and CDR2: SGHTA and FQGNSA. TCRdb itself ran the 5' RACE reads through MiXCR, one entry per CDR3 protein. The sample yields tens of thousands of distinct CDR3 sequences, over 7.5% seen once. The receptor comes from a man younger than 35 who had mild COVID-19 (a few samples of this study predate the infection). Cell type and time point are not known. The specimen was PBMCs or a T cell subset sorted from them (not recorded which). The chain is built from TRBV7-2 and TRBJ2-3; tentative D call: TRBD1 (6 bases). The CDR3 sequence is CASRDRTRPDTQYF. The CDR3 DNA sequence: TGTGCCAGCAGAGACAGGACGAGGCCAGATACGCAGTATTTT.